Detailed here is one TCR beta chain. Measured with immunoSEQ multiplex PCR; TCRdb has only the in-frame clones, and not every one. The sample has around 130,000 clones, around four fifths seen once. This entry comes from a study of blood T cell repertoires in COVID-19. V shed 0 bases, J shed 8 bases, and the junction held 4 bases outside the gene matches. This CDR3 has 13 residues. The germline V gene encodes CDR1 SGHDT and CDR2 YYEEEE. Sequencing input: peripheral blood. This TCR was sampled from a human donor in a cohort sampled during active COVID-19. V is TRBV5-6 and J is TRBJ1-2; TRBD1 matches 7 bases. CDR3 residues: CASSLEGARGYTF. Here the CDR3 DNA reads TGTGCCAGCAGCTTGGAGGGGGCGCGGGGCTACACCTTC.